The 21 T cell receptor beta chains reported below all come from one sample, sequenced in a study of control samples from healthy donors and cancer patients. Repertoires were generated with immunoSEQ multiplex PCR, while TCRdb's copy carries only in-frame clones and drops some. This sample carries some 82,000 clones, 84% of them seen once, and the ten largest clones take approximately 10%. The source material was PBMCs. These receptors originate from a man between 60 and 75 years old with head and neck cancer.

V and J are TRBV25-1 and TRBJ2-1, with a weak D call TRBD2 (6 bases). The CDR3 runs to 15 residues. V lost 2 bases to trimming and J lost 10 bases, with 18 bases between them. Germline CDR1 is MGHDK and CDR2 is SYGVNS. In nucleotides, the CDR3 is TGTGCCAGCAGTGAAAAAAAAGCGGGCCCCAGGGAGCAGTTCTTC. It encodes CASSEKKAGPREQFF.

The chain has TRBV11-2 and TRBJ2-7; maybe TRBD2 (5 bases). V was pared by 5 bases and J by 0 bases, with 20 bases between. The germline CDR1 and CDR2 sequences are SGHAT and FQNNGV. This CDR3 is built from 17 residues. CDR3 region: CASSRVRRRASSYEQYF. CDR3 bases: TGTGCCAGCAGCCGCGTTAGGCGGCGGGCTTCCTCCTACGAGCAGTACTTC.

This clone came up a few times. The chain uses TRBV27 and TRBJ2-5; 7 nucleotides align to TRBD2. The CDR3 has 14 residues. The germline gives CDR1 MNHEY, CDR2 SMNVEV (reference sequence). V dropped 4 bases and J dropped 4; count of bases not matched to a gene: 6. The CDR3 here is CASSSGLGGETQYF. The CDR3 DNA is TGTGCCAGCAGTTCAGGACTAGGCGGAGAGACCCAGTACTTC.

The chain uses TRBV7-8 and TRBJ2-3; TRBD1 matches 9 bases. Losses at the gene ends were 5 bases for V and 11 bases for J; bases not matched to a gene: 11. The CDR3 covers 14 residues. CDR1 and CDR2 (germline): SGHVS, FQNEAQ. The chain's CDR3 is CASSPWTGALGQYF. DNA for the CDR3: TGTGCCAGCAGCCCGTGGACAGGGGCTTTAGGGCAGTATTTT.

CDR3 DNA: TGTGCCAGCGACTACAGGGGGAGTAAGGACACTGAAGCTTTCTTT. Translated: CASDYRGSKDTEAFF. This sequence joins TRBV18 and TRBJ1-1, with TRBD1 matching over 8 bases. Germline lookup yields CDR1 KGHSH and CDR2 LQKENI. V was pared by 8 bases and J by 3 bases, with 11 bases of the junction left unmatched. This CDR3 is built from 15 residues. Drawing the rest from reference TRBV18 and TRBJ1-1, the complete variable domain is NAGVMQNPRHLVRRRGQEARLRCSPMKGHSHVYWYRQLPEEGLKFMVYLQKENIIDESGMPKERFSAEFPKEGPSILRIQQVVRGDSAAYFCASDYRGSKDTEAFFGQGTRLTVV.

The CDR3 DNA reads as TGTGCCAGCAGCTTCACGGATATGAACACTGAAGCTTTCTTT. Translating it yields CASSFTDMNTEAFF. The chain has TRBV5-5 and TRBJ1-1; D unclear. The CDR3 has 14 amino acids. Germline loops: CDR1 SGHKS, CDR2 YYEKEE (reference sequence). Trimming removed 2 bases at V and 0 bases at J, with 8 bases between.

The chain combines TRBV27 with TRBJ1-5; 7 nucleotides line up with TRBD1. The CDR3 runs 16 residues. The junction had 8 bases not matched to a gene; V was cut back by 2 bases and J by 4 bases. Germline CDR1 MNHEY, CDR2 SMNVEV (reference sequence). As DNA, the CDR3 is TGTGCCAGCAGTTTACTCGGGACAGCTTATAATCAGCCCCAGCATTTT. Protein product: CASSLLGTAYNQPQHF.

This sequence joins TRBV6-5 and TRBJ2-7; 10 bases match TRBD1. This CDR3 contains 14 residues. V lost 7 bases and J lost 0; bases outside the gene matches: 3. Germline V gene lookup returns CDR1 MNHEY and CDR2 SVGAGI. CDR3 residues: CASTRTGGSYEQYF. DNA for the CDR3: TGTGCCAGCACCAGGACAGGGGGCTCCTACGAGCAGTACTTC.

The chain has TRBV7-9 and TRBJ1-1, with 9 bases matching TRBD1. The junction had 8 bases not matched to a gene; V was cut back by 1 base and J by 11 bases. CDR3 length: 14 amino acids. Germline V lookup: CDR1 SEHNR, CDR2 FQNEAQ (reference sequence). The DNA of the CDR3 is TGTGCCAGCAGCTTAGGGACAGGGGTTGTGGGGGCTTTCTTT. It yields the protein CASSLGTGVVGAFF.

The chain is built from TRBV5-1 and TRBJ1-1; the D gene is possibly TRBD1 (6 bases). This CDR3 comprises 15 residues. V shed 2 bases and J shed 1 base, with 12 bases lying between them. Germline assignment: CDR1 SGHRS and CDR2 YFSETQ. This chain's CDR3 is CASSLTGFRNTEAFF. The CDR3 coding sequence is TGCGCCAGCAGCTTAACAGGGTTTCGGAACACTGAAGCTTTCTTT.

The rearrangement joins TRBV18 to TRBJ2-1; the D gene is possibly TRBD2 (6 bases). This CDR3 has 14 amino acids. The ends were cut back, 2 bases at V and 6 bases at J, with 11 bases in the middle. Germline CDR1 reads KGHSH; CDR2 reads LQKENI. CDR3 in amino acids: CASSPGVGGNEQFF. In nucleotides, the CDR3 is TGTGCCAGCTCACCAGGGGTGGGGGGCAATGAGCAGTTCTTC. The full variable domain, in which reference TRBV18 and TRBJ2-1 provide the parts outside the CDR3, is NAGVMQNPRHLVRRRGQEARLRCSPMKGHSHVYWYRQLPEEGLKFMVYLQKENIIDESGMPKERFSAEFPKEGPSILRIQQVVRGDSAAYFCASSPGVGGNEQFFGPGTRLTVL.

The chain joins TRBV6-6 to TRBJ1-5, with D unresolved. V shed 8 bases and J shed 7 bases, with 12 bases lying between them. Germline V lookup: CDR1 MNHNY, CDR2 SVGAGI (reference sequence). This CDR3 comprises 12 residues. CDR3 sequence (DNA): TGTGCCAGCGGCAAGGGTTGGCAGCCCCAGCATTTT. Protein product: CASGKGWQPQHF.

This clone was seen once. The V call is TRBV28, the J call TRBJ1-5; D is undetermined. Germline V gene lookup returns CDR1 MDHEN and CDR2 SYDVKM. This CDR3 is 11 amino acids long. V was shortened by 5 bases and J by 11 bases, with 10 bases between the two germline ends. The CDR3 spells CASSPGLTQHF. The CDR3, as DNA: TGTGCCAGCAGTCCGGGTTTGACCCAGCATTTT.

The chain links TRBV6-6 to TRBJ1-5; no clear D gene. The germline CDR1 and CDR2 sequences are MNHNY and SVGAGI (reference sequence). This CDR3 contains 14 residues. Between the trimmed V and J ends, which lost 2 bases and 2 bases, there was a span of 7 bases. CDR3 loop: CASSYDGGNQPQHF. In DNA form, the CDR3 reads TGTGCCAGCAGTTACGACGGAGGCAATCAGCCCCAGCATTTT.

The chain is built from TRBV5-8 and TRBJ1-5, with TRBD1 matching 10 bases. Trimming removed 2 bases from V and 6 bases from J; junction bases left unmatched: 5. This CDR3 is 15 amino acids long. CDR1 is SGHTS and CDR2 is YDEGEE in the germline V gene. For the CDR3, the DNA is TGTGCCAGCAGCTTAATGACAGGGGGCAGTCAGCCCCAGCATTTT. It specifies CASSLMTGGSQPQHF.

This chain joins TRBV5-1 and TRBJ1-4; D ambiguous. The CDR3 has 14 amino acids. CDR1 SGHRS and CDR2 YFSETQ come from the germline V gene. V lost 0 bases to trimming and J lost 4 bases, with 7 bases between them. The CDR3 spells CASSLEGFNEKLFF. The CDR3, as DNA: TGCGCCAGCAGCTTGGAAGGTTTTAATGAAAAACTGTTTTTT.

The chain employs TRBV19 and TRBJ1-2, with a possible D match to TRBD1 (5 bases). The ends were cut back, 3 bases at V and 2 bases at J, with 10 bases in the middle. This CDR3 comprises 14 residues. Germline CDR1 reads LNHDA; CDR2 reads SQIVND (reference sequence). For the CDR3, the DNA is TGTGCCAGTAGTATTCAGGGAGAAAACTATGGCTACACCTTC. Protein: CASSIQGENYGYTF.

V is TRBV3-1 (or the pseudogene TRBV3-2) and J is TRBJ2-7, with unresolved D. V lost 0 bases, J lost 2 bases, and 8 bases lay in between. Looked up from germline, CDR1 is LGHDT and CDR2 is YNNKEL (reference sequence). The CDR3 has 14 residues. Written as DNA, the CDR3 is TGTGCCAGCAGCCAAGATTCGGGCACCTACGAGCAGTACTTC. Encoded protein: CASSQDSGTYEQYF.

The genes are TRBV27 and TRBJ1-2; D is uncertain. Trimming took off 4 bases at V and 1 base at J, with 7 bases between the two ends. This CDR3 is built from 13 residues. Germline values: CDR1 MNHEY, CDR2 SMNVEV (reference sequence). This CDR3 reads CASSYALNYGYTF. Here the CDR3 DNA reads TGTGCCAGCAGTTATGCACTTAACTATGGCTACACCTTC.

This clone was seen once. CDR3 in amino acids: CASSQTGAGTAYGYTF. For the CDR3, the DNA is TGCGCCAGCAGCCAAACAGGAGCCGGGACAGCCTATGGCTACACCTTC. This chain links TRBV4-1 with TRBJ1-2; 7 bases match TRBD1. Trimming took 2 bases from V and 4 from J; bases not matched to a gene: 10. This CDR3 contains 16 residues. CDR1 is MGHRA and CDR2 is YSYEKL in the germline V gene.

The table lists this clone with a count of one. V and J are TRBV27 and TRBJ1-5; 9 bases align to TRBD1. V shed 4 bases, J shed 7 bases, and the junction held 5 bases outside the gene matches. The CDR3 is 14 residues long. Germline CDR1 is MNHEY and CDR2 is SMNVEV (reference sequence). In DNA form, the CDR3 reads TGTGCCAGCAGTTCCTGGGACAGGGACCAGCCCCAGCATTTT. Amino acids: CASSSWDRDQPQHF.